This T cell receptor (beta chain) was captured by sequencing in a study of T cell clonality in common variable immunodeficiency. Here immunoSEQ multiplex PCR was the method, and the copy in TCRdb shows in-frame clones only, minus some. The sample yields some 40,000 clones, without any singletons. Per germline, CDR1 MNHEY and CDR2 SVGEGT. Trimming stripped 0 bases from V and 6 bases from J, with 10 bases between. CDR3 length: 14 amino acids. This clone came up many times. Read coverage stops 3 residues before the CDR3 terminus; the germline J gene supplies the remainder. Sequencing was done on a sample of peripheral blood mononuclear cells. J is TRBJ2-3 and V is TRBV6-2 or TRBV6-3; no reliable D call. The TCR comes from a person between 18 and 75 years old in good health. The sequenced CDR3 bases are TGTGCCAGCAGTTACTCGGCCACCACCGATACG. Translated: CASSYSATTDT. The complete CDR3 sequence is CASSYSATTDTQYF.